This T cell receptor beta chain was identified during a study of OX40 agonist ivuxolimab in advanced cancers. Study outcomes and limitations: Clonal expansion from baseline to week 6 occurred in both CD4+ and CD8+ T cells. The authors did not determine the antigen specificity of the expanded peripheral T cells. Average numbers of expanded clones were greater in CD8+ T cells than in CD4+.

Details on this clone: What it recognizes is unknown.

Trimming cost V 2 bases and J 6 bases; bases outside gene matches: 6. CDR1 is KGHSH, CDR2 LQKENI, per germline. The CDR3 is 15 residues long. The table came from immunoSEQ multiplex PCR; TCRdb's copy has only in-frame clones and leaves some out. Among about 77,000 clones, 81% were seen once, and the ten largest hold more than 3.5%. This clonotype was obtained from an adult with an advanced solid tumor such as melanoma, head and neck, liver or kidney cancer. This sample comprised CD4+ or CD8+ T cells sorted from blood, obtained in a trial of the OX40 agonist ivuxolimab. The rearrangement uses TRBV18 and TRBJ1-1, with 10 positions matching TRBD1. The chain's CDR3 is CASSPTPGTGAEAFF. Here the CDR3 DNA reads TGTGCCAGCTCACCAACCCCCGGGACAGGGGCTGAAGCTTTCTTT.